This T cell receptor (beta chain) stems from a study of shared T cell receptors in the human thymus (dated by TCRdb to the early 2020s). Describing the broader study: The study examined how self-reactive, shared T-cell receptor alpha chains are generated in the human thymus.

The library was generated by the immunoSEQ multiplex PCR assay. TCRdb retrieved this table from immuneACCESS and kept in-frame rearrangements only. Not all clones are present; in checked studies, unresolved V genes account for under half, and no reason is known for the remainder. In all, the sample holds hundreds of thousands of clones, and 85% to 90% of those were seen once. The biggest ten clones account for 0.0095% to 0.013% of the sample. CDR1 and CDR2 are read off the germline V gene (reference sequence) as GTSNPN and SVGIG. V and J lose 3 bases and 1 base, and a span of 10 bases separates them. Including cysteine and phenylalanine, the CDR3 has 14 amino acids. This entry keeps only the CDR3 DNA: 42 bases, framed from base 1. Regarding this clone: The specificity of this receptor is unknown. The record has no base qualities; no much larger clone is one base away.

The sample was also reused in another study, on human thymus T cells. As that second paper reports: In Finland, the donors were immunologically healthy infants who were having open corrective cardiac surgery for congenital heart defects. Thymus tissue was collected as surgical resects that were removed during corrective cardiac surgery. Usage of V and J gene segments appeared to be biased in both the thymic and the peripheral blood repertoires. According to the related research, thymic TCR repertoires were highly overlapping among unrelated individuals. The study used under ten infant thymus samples plus four related peripheral blood samples to characterize TCR alpha and beta repertoires. Donor ages ranged from roughly 7 to 250 days, and the cohort comprised more than 5 male and two female infants. After being mechanically released from the tissue, thymocytes were kept at -70 degrees C in pellets of roughly 9.5-31 million cells. A QIAsymphony instrument was used to extract genomic DNA from frozen cell pellets. Using the immunoSEQ multiplex PCR assay, the TCRB and TCRAD loci were amplified from a standardized quantity of quality-controlled genomic DNA. The V(D)J region was spanned by amplicons of a length sufficient to cover the CDR3 and to identify V and J genes. The amplicons were sequenced on an Illumina platform via the commercial immunoSEQ service. Corrections for primer bias and sequencing errors followed previously described methods, while TCRAD and TCRB definitions were based on the IMGT database. The repertoires were analysed using immunoSEQ Analyzer 3.0 and VDJTools for basic statistics, V/J segment usage, diversity estimates, rarefaction and pairwise overlap. Diversity was estimated with Chao1, ChaoE, Efron-Thisted, Shannon and inverse Simpson indices, and also on datasets down-sampled to the smallest sample. Repertoire overlap was assessed by strict matching of CDR3 nucleotide sequence, V gene and J gene, and clustering was done by Jaccard-based multidimensional scaling. Thymus samples yielded on average around 800,000 unique TCRB clonotypes, compared with roughly 80,000 from blood samples.

This clonotype was obtained from a boy under two years old with a congenital heart defect. Donor details come from another sample of the same person, matched by shared clones. The sequenced sample was thymocytes. The rearrangement joined TRBV30 to TRBJ2-1, with no reliable assignment of the D segment. The nucleotides read TGTGCCTGGAGGGAAGCGTCTTCCTACAATGAGCAGTTCTTC. This gives the protein CAWREASSYNEQFF.